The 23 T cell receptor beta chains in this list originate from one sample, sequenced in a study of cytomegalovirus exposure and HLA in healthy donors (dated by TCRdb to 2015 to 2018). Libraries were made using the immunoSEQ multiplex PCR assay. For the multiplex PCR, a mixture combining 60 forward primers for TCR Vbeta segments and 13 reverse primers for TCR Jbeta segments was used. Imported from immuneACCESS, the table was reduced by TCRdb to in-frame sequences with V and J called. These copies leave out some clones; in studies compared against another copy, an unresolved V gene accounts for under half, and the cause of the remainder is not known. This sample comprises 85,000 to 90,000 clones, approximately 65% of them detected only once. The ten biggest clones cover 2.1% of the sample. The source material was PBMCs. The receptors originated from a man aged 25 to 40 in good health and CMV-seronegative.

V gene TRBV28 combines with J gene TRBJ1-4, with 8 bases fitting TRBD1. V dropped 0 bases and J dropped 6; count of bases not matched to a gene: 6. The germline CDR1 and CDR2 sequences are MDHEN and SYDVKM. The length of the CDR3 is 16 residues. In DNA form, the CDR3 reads TGTGCCAGCAGTTTATGGACAGGGGCGTTCGATGAAAAACTGTTTTTT. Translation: CASSLWTGAFDEKLFF.

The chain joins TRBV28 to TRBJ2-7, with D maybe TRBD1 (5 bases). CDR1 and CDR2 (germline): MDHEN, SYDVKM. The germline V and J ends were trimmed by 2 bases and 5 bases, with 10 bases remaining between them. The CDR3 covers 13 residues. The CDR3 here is CASSLRTQDEQYF. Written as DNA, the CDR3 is TGTGCCAGCAGTTTACGGACACAAGACGAGCAGTACTTC.

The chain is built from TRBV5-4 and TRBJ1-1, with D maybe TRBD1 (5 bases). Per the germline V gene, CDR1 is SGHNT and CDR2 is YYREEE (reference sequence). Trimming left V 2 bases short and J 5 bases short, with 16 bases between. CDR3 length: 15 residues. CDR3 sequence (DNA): TGTGCCAGCAGCTTTTCAGGGAAGAAGTATACTGAAGCTTTCTTT. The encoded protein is CASSFSGKKYTEAFF. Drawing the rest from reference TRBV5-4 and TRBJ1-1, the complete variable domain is ETGVTQSPTHLIKTRGQQVTLRCSSQSGHNTVSWYQQALGQGPQFIFQYYREEENGRGNFPPRFSGLQFPNYSSELNVNALELDDSALYLCASSFSGKKYTEAFFGQGTRLTVV.

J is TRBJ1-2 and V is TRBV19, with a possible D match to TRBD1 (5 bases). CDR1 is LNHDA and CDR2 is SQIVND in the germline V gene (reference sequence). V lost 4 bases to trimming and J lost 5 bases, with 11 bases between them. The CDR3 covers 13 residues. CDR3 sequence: CASSTQAIYGYTF. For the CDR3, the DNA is TGTGCCAGTAGTACACAGGCTATTTATGGCTACACCTTC.

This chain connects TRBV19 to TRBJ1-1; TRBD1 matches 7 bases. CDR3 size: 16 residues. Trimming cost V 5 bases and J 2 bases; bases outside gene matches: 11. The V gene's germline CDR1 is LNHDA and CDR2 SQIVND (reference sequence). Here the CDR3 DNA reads TGTGCCAGTAGTTCCCTGACAGGGCTTCCTAACACTGAAGCTTTCTTT. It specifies CASSSLTGLPNTEAFF.

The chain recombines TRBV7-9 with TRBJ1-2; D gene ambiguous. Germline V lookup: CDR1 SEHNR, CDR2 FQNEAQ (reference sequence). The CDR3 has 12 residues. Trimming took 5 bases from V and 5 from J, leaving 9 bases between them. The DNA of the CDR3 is TGTGCCAGCAGCGTAGGAGCTTATGGCTACACCTTC. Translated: CASSVGAYGYTF.

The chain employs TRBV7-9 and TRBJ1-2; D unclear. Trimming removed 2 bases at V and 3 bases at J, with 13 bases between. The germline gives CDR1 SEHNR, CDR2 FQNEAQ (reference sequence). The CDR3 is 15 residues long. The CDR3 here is CASSLWEGYDYGYTF. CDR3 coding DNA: TGTGCCAGCAGCTTATGGGAGGGTTACGACTATGGCTACACCTTC.

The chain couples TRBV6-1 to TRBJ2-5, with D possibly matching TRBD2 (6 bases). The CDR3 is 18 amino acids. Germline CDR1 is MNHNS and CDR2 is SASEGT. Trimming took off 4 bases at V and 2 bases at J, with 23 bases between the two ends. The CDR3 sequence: CASSAGRWGVSGQETQYF. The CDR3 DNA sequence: TGTGCCAGCAGTGCAGGGAGGTGGGGGGTTTCAGGGCAAGAGACCCAGTACTTC.

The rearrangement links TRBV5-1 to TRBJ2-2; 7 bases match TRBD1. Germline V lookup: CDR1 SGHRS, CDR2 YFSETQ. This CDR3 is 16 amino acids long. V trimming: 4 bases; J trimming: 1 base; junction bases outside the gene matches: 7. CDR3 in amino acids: CASSRGGQKNTGELFF. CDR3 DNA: TGCGCCAGCAGCCGTGGGGGACAGAAGAACACCGGGGAGCTGTTTTTT. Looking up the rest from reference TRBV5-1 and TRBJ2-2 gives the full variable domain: KAGVTQTPRYLIKTRGQQVTLSCSPISGHRSVSWYQQTPGQGLQFLFEYFSETQRNKGNFPGRFSGRQFSNSRSEMNVSTLELGDSALYLCASSRGGQKNTGELFFGEGSRLTVL.

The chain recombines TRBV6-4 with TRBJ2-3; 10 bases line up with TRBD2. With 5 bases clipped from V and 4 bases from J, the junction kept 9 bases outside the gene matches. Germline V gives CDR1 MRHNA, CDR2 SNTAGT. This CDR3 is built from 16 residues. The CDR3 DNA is TGTGCCAGCAGTCGACTAGCGGGCTTTGATGCAGATACGCAGTATTTT. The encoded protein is CASSRLAGFDADTQYF.

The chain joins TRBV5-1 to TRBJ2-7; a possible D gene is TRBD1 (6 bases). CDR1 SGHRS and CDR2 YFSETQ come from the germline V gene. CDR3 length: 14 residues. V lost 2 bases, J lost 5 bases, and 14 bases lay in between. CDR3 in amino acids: CASSLTGSEHEQYF. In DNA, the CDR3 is TGCGCCAGCAGCTTAACAGGGTCGGAACACGAGCAGTACTTC. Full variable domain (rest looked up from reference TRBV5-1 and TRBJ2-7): KAGVTQTPRYLIKTRGQQVTLSCSPISGHRSVSWYQQTPGQGLQFLFEYFSETQRNKGNFPGRFSGRQFSNSRSEMNVSTLELGDSALYLCASSLTGSEHEQYFGPGTRLTVT.

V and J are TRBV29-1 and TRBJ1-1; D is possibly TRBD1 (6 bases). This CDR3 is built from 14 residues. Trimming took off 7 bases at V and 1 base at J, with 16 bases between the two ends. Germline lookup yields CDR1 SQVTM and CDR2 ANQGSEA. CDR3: CSGDLQGGNTEAFF. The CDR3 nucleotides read TGCAGCGGGGACCTACAGGGCGGGAACACTGAAGCTTTCTTT.

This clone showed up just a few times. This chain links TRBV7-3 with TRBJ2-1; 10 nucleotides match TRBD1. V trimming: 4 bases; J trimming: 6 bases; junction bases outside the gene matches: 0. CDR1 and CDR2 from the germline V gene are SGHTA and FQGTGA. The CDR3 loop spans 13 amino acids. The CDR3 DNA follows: TGTGCCAGCAGCTGGGACAGGGGCAATGAGCAGTTCTTC. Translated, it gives CASSWDRGNEQFF.

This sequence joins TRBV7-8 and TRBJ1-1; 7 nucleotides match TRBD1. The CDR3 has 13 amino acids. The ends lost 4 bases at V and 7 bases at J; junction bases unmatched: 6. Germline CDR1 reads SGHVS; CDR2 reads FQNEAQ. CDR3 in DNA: TGTGCCAGCAGCTCGGGACAGCTGCTTGAAGCTTTCTTT. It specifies CASSSGQLLEAFF.

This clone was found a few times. DNA for the CDR3: TGTGCCAGCAGTAAGGGGACTAGCGGGTACTACGAGCAGTACTTC. Translating gives CASSKGTSGYYEQYF. The chain carries TRBV6-1 and TRBJ2-7, with TRBD2 matching 12 bases. CDR1 MNHNS and CDR2 SASEGT come from the germline V gene. This CDR3 spans 15 amino acids. Unmatched junction bases numbered 5, after V lost 5 bases and J lost 3 bases.

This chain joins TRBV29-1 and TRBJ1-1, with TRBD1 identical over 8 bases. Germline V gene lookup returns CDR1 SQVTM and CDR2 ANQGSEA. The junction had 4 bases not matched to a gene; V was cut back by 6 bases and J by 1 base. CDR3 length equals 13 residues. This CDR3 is CSVTGASNTEAFF. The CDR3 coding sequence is TGCAGCGTGACAGGGGCCTCGAACACTGAAGCTTTCTTT.

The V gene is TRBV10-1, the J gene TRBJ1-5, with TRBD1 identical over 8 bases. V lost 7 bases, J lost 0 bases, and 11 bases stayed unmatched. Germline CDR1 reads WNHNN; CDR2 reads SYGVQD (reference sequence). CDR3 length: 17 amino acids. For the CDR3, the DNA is TGCGCCAGCACTCCCGGACAGGGACACTATAGCAATCAGCCCCAGCATTTT. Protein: CASTPGQGHYSNQPQHF.

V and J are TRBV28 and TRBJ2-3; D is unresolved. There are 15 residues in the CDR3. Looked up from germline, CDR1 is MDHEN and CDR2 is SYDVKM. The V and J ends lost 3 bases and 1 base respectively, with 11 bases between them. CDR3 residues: CASSLFAPGTDTQYF. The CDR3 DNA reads TGTGCCAGCAGTTTGTTCGCCCCAGGCACAGATACGCAGTATTTT.

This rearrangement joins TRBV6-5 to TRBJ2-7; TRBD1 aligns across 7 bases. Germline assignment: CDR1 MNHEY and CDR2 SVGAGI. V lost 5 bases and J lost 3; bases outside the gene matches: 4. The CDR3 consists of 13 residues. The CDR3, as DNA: TGTGCCAGCAGTCCAGGGGGTCTCTACGAGCAGTACTTC. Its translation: CASSPGGLYEQYF.

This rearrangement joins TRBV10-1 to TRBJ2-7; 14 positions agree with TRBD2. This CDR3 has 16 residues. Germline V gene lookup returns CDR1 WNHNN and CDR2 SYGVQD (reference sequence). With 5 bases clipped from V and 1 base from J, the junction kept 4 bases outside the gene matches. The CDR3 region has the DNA TGCGCCAGCAGTAAGACTAGCGGGAGGGAGTCCTACGAGCAGTACTTC. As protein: CASSKTSGRESYEQYF.

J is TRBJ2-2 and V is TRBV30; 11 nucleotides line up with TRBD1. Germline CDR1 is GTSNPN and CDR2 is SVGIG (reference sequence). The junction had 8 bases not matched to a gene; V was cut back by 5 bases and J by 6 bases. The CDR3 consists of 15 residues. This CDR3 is CAWLSGQGAAGELFF. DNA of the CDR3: TGTGCCTGGTTGTCTGGACAGGGGGCCGCCGGGGAGCTGTTTTTT.

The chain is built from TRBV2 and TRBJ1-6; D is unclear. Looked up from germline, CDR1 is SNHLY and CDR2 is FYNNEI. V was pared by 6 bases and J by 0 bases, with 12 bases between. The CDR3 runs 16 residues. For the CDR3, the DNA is TGTGCCAGCAGCGCTGACACGAGCTCCTATAATTCACCCCTCCACTTT. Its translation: CASSADTSSYNSPLHF.

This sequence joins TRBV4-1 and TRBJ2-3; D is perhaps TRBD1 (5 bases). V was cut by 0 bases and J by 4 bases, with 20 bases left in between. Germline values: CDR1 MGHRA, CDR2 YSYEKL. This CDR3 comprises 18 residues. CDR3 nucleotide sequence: TGCGCCAGCAGCCAAGAGGTTGCAGGGCCAATTTACCCAGATACGCAGTATTTT. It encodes CASSQEVAGPIYPDTQYF.